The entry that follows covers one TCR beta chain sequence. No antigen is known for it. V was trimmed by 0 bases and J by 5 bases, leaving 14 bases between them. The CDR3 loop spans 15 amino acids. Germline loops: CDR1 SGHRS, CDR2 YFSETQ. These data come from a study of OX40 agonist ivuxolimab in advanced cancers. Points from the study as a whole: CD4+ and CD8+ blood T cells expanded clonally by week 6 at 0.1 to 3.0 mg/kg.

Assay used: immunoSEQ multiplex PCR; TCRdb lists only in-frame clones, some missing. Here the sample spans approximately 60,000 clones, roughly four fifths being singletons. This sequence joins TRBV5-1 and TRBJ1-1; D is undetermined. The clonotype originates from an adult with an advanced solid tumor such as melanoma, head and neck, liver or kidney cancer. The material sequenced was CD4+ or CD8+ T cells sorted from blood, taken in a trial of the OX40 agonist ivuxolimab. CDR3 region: CASSLEVGSVTEAFF. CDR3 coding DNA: TGCGCCAGCAGCTTGGAAGTGGGATCAGTTACTGAAGCTTTCTTT.